The present entry profiles one TCR beta chain with its context. Trimming shortened V by 5 bases and J by 4 bases, and 17 bases separated the two germline ends. This CDR3 comprises 15 residues. In germline, CDR1 is SGHAT, CDR2 FQNNGV. Sequencing used immunoSEQ multiplex PCR; TCRdb keeps in-frame clones, though not all of them. The sample has approximately 150,000 clones, around 90% seen once; the top ten hold about 10%. The source of the sample is a study of blood T cell repertoires in COVID-19. Study at large: Spain, Italy and the United States supplied samples that represented acute and convalescent COVID-19.

The receptor comes from a man between 60 and 75 years old with active or convalescent COVID-19. The chain uses TRBV11-2 and TRBJ1-1, with D perhaps TRBD1 (5 bases). The sample consisted of peripheral blood. The CDR3 DNA is TGTGCCAGCAGCCCGCATTATAGGGGATCCACTGAAGCTTTCTTT. Its translation: CASSPHYRGSTEAFF.